Below, 26 T cell receptor beta chains from the same sample are listed, as sequenced in a study of beta chain features in type 1 diabetes. Isolated RNA was reverse transcribed in full, so expressed TCRB transcripts were sequenced. Assay: immunoSEQ multiplex PCR; the TCRdb copy retains only in-frame clones and omits some. The table records hundreds of thousands of clones, around a sixth of them present only once. Sequencing was carried out using naive CD4+ T cells from blood. The receptors derive from a man between 18 and 35 years old in good health.

This clone has ten or more counts. V is TRBV28 and J is TRBJ2-1; D not certain. Trimming removed 8 bases from V and 4 bases from J, with 9 bases in between. CDR1 and CDR2 (germline): MDHEN, SYDVKM. The CDR3 is 12 residues long. The DNA of the CDR3 is TGTGCCAGCGGGCTGTTGTACAATGAGCAGTTCTTC. This sequence encodes CASGLLYNEQFF.

This chain connects TRBV7-2 to TRBJ2-7; TRBD1 or TRBD2 may be the D gene (5 bases each). Trimming shortened V by 0 bases and J by 5 bases, and 17 bases separated the two germline ends. CDR3 length equals 16 residues. Germline CDR1 is SGHTA and CDR2 is FQGNSA. CDR3 in amino acids: CASSLAEIGAGHEQYF. The CDR3 DNA sequence: TGTGCCAGCAGCTTAGCAGAGATCGGGGCAGGTCACGAGCAGTACTTC.

The rearrangement joins TRBV7-7 to TRBJ2-3; perhaps TRBD1 as D (5 bases). The germline CDR1 and CDR2 sequences are SSHAT and FNYEAQ (reference sequence). The CDR3 contains 16 residues. Trimming pared 0 bases from V and 2 bases from J, leaving 12 bases between. The CDR3 region is CASSLAPDRFTDTQYF. CDR3 bases: TGTGCCAGCAGCTTAGCCCCAGACAGATTCACAGATACGCAGTATTTT.

This clone has only one observation. Other DNA sequences in this specimen translate into the identical CDR3. This rearrangement joins TRBV2 to TRBJ1-4; D is possibly TRBD1 (5 bases). CDR1 is SNHLY, CDR2 FYNNEI, per germline. This CDR3 is built from 15 residues. Trimming removed 5 bases at V and 0 bases at J, with 10 bases between. The CDR3 loop is CASSFQGTTNEKLFF. The CDR3 nucleotides are TGTGCCAGCAGTTTCCAGGGTACAACTAATGAAAAACTGTTTTTT.

This clone was observed a handful of times. The chain links TRBV7-2 to TRBJ2-1; 8 nucleotides match TRBD2. The CDR3 contains 16 residues. J was trimmed by 7 bases and V by 4 bases; bases with no gene match: 12. Germline values: CDR1 SGHTA, CDR2 FQGNSA. Written as DNA, the CDR3 is TGTGCCAGCAGCTCCTGGGGGGCGGGAGGCAGGAATGAGCAGTTCTTC. This sequence encodes CASSSWGAGGRNEQFF.

CDR3 bases: TGTGCCAGCAGCCCGGGACAGAGGCGATTCAACTATGGCTACACCTTC. As protein: CASSPGQRRFNYGYTF. J is TRBJ1-2 and V is TRBV7-3; 7 bases are a match to TRBD1. From germline, CDR1 is SGHTA and CDR2 FQGTGA. This CDR3 contains 16 residues. With V trimmed by 5 bases and J by 2 bases, 11 bases remained unmatched.

The CDR3 loop is CASSTGGGQPQHF. The DNA for the CDR3 is TGTGCCAGCAGTACGGGTGGCGGTCAGCCCCAGCATTTT. The rearrangement joins TRBV5-4 to TRBJ1-5; D not certain. Germline-derived CDR1 and CDR2 are SGHNT and YYREEE (reference sequence). This CDR3 region has 13 residues. V was pared by 5 bases and J by 6 bases, with 12 bases between.

This clone appeared many times. V gene TRBV10-3 combines with J gene TRBJ2-1, with unresolved D. With 0 bases removed from V and 1 base from J, the gap between germline ends came to 4 bases. Germline loops: CDR1 ENHRY, CDR2 SYGVKD. The CDR3 runs 14 residues. CDR3 sequence: CAISESRSYNEQFF. CDR3 sequence (DNA): TGTGCCATCAGTGAGTCGAGGTCCTACAATGAGCAGTTCTTC.

This clone occurred a few times. This chain joins TRBV27 and TRBJ2-3; maybe TRBD1 (6 bases). The CDR3 sequence is 15 residues long. The V end was cut by 5 bases, the J end by 6 bases, with 18 bases between. Germline lookup yields CDR1 MNHEY and CDR2 SMNVEV (reference sequence). As DNA, the CDR3 is TGTGCCAGCAGTCCTCAGGGGCGCTCCACGGATACGCAGTATTTT. Translated: CASSPQGRSTDTQYF.

The chain joins TRBV5-6 to TRBJ2-5; D is unclear. Germline lookup yields CDR1 SGHDT and CDR2 YYEEEE. Between the trimmed V and J ends, which lost 3 bases and 5 bases, there was a span of 17 bases. The CDR3 loop spans 15 amino acids. CDR3 residues: CASSYRPVGEETQYF. The CDR3 DNA sequence: TGTGCCAGCAGCTATCGTCCCGTCGGAGAGGAGACCCAGTACTTC. Using reference TRBV5-6 and TRBJ2-5 for the parts outside the CDR3, the full variable domain is DAGVTQSPTHLIKTRGQQVTLRCSPKSGHDTVSWYQQALGQGPQFIFQYYEEEERQRGNFPDRFSGHQFPNYSSELNVNALLLGDSALYLCASSYRPVGEETQYFGPGTRLLVL.

The V gene is TRBV5-1, the J gene TRBJ2-2; a possible D gene is TRBD1 (6 bases). CDR1 and CDR2 from the germline V gene are SGHRS and YFSETQ. V lost 0 bases, J lost 1 base, and 10 bases lay in between. The CDR3 loop spans 16 amino acids. Here the CDR3 reads CASSLVVTGNTGELFF. In nucleotides, the CDR3 is TGCGCCAGCAGCTTGGTCGTGACAGGGAACACCGGGGAGCTGTTTTTT.

V usage is TRBV5-4 and J usage is TRBJ1-5; no reliable D call. This CDR3 region has 14 residues. The V end was cut by 0 bases, the J end by 5 bases, with 9 bases between. CDR1 and CDR2 (germline): SGHNT, YYREEE (reference sequence). The CDR3: CASSLAGSHQPQHF. In DNA, the CDR3 is TGTGCCAGCAGCTTGGCCGGGTCCCATCAGCCCCAGCATTTT.

The sample holds a few counts of this clone. The rearrangement uses TRBV29-1 and TRBJ1-5, with 8 bases matching TRBD1. This CDR3 contains 15 residues. The ends lost 6 bases at V and 2 bases at J; junction bases unmatched: 9. Germline V gene lookup returns CDR1 SQVTM and CDR2 ANQGSEA. CDR3 sequence (DNA): TGCAGCGTAGTAACAGGGGGAAGAGGCAATCAGCCCCAGCATTTT. It codes for CSVVTGGRGNQPQHF.

This clone was observed a few times. The identical CDR3 is also encoded by other nucleotide sequences in the sample. This chain links TRBV7-3 with TRBJ2-5; D ambiguous. The CDR3 consists of 12 residues. The germline CDR1 and CDR2 sequences are SGHTA and FQGTGA. V gave up 2 bases and J gave up 5 bases, with 6 bases separating them. The CDR3 DNA reads TGTGCCAGCAGCTTACTGGGGGAGACCCAGTACTTC. Protein sequence: CASSLLGETQYF.

The V and J genes are TRBV5-1 and TRBJ2-1; unclear D gene. The CDR3 sequence is 15 residues long. Deletions cut 0 bases from V and 2 bases from J, with 9 bases between. The germline V gene has CDR1 SGHRS and CDR2 YFSETQ. The CDR3 loop reads CASSLGPETYNEQFF. The CDR3 DNA reads as TGCGCCAGCAGCTTGGGGCCAGAGACCTACAATGAGCAGTTCTTC.

This clone turned up a few times. The CDR3 DNA is TGTGCCAGCAGCTTAGAGGAGGGGCTTGAAGCTTTCTTT. As protein: CASSLEEGLEAFF. The chain uses TRBV7-9 and TRBJ1-1; maybe TRBD1 (5 bases). V was cut by 1 base and J by 7 bases, with 10 bases left in between. Germline values: CDR1 SEHNR, CDR2 FQNEAQ (reference sequence). There are 13 residues in the CDR3.

The sample holds a few counts of this clone. The sample contains more than one DNA sequence encoding this CDR3. The rearrangement links TRBV29-1 to TRBJ1-5, with unresolved D. This CDR3 has 13 residues. V was shortened by 4 bases and J by 0 bases, with 7 bases between the two germline ends. Germline assignment: CDR1 SQVTM and CDR2 ANQGSEA. The CDR3 loop is CSVGGNSNQPQHF. In DNA form, the CDR3 reads TGCAGCGTTGGGGGAAATAGCAATCAGCCCCAGCATTTT. Using reference TRBV29-1 and TRBJ1-5 for the parts outside the CDR3, the full variable domain is SAVISQKPSRDICQRGTSLTIQCQVDSQVTMMFWYRQQPGQSLTLIATANQGSEATYESGFVIDKFPISRPNLTFSTLTVSNMSPEDSSIYLCSVGGNSNQPQHFGDGTRLSIL.

V usage is TRBV10-3 and J usage is TRBJ1-6; D is perhaps TRBD1 (5 bases). The V end lost 6 bases, the J end lost 17 bases, and 17 bases lay between the germline ends. The germline CDR1 and CDR2 sequences are ENHRY and SYGVKD. The CDR3 runs 12 residues. The CDR3 DNA sequence: TGTGCCATCAGCGGAACCGGGACCCTCTTCCACTTT. It translates to CAISGTGTLFHF.

The chain combines TRBV7-8 with TRBJ2-3, with D uncertain. This CDR3 region has 14 residues. Germline-derived CDR1 and CDR2 are SGHVS and FQNEAQ. Trimming left V 2 bases short and J 3 bases short, with 9 bases between. DNA for the CDR3: TGTGCCAGCAGCTTACTCTGGGCAACAGATACGCAGTATTTT. Protein product: CASSLLWATDTQYF.

The chain couples TRBV7-9 to TRBJ2-1; D unresolved. V was shortened by 11 bases and J by 6 bases, with 5 bases between the two germline ends. CDR1 and CDR2 (germline): SEHNR, FQNEAQ (reference sequence). The CDR3 contains 9 residues. CDR3 sequence: CASSNEQFF. The CDR3 DNA follows: TGTGCCTCTTCCAATGAGCAGTTCTTC.

The genes are TRBV9 and TRBJ2-1, with 11 bases identical to TRBD2. Per germline, CDR1 SGDLS and CDR2 YYNGEE. This CDR3 has 17 amino acids. V dropped 1 base and J dropped 3; count of bases not matched to a gene: 6. The CDR3, as DNA: TGTGCCAGCAGCGTAACTAGCGGGAGAGGCCTCTACAATGAGCAGTTCTTC. As protein: CASSVTSGRGLYNEQFF.

This clone came up a few times. V and J are TRBV5-4 and TRBJ1-6, with TRBD1 identical over 9 bases. Germline assignment: CDR1 SGHNT and CDR2 YYREEE (reference sequence). CDR3 size: 16 residues. V gave up 3 bases and J gave up 8 bases; unmatched junction bases: 9. This CDR3 is CASSWGTGRYHSPLHF. The CDR3 DNA reads as TGTGCCAGCAGCTGGGGGACAGGGAGGTATCATTCACCCCTCCACTTT.

The chain joins TRBV27 to TRBJ2-5; TRBD1 might be the D (5 bases). Germline V lookup: CDR1 MNHEY, CDR2 SMNVEV (reference sequence). The CDR3 is made up of 13 amino acids. Trimming took 3 bases from V and 3 from J, leaving 8 bases between them. The CDR3 loop reads CASSFLREETQYF. The DNA of the CDR3 is TGTGCCAGCAGTTTTCTCAGGGAAGAGACCCAGTACTTC.

This clone was counted a few times. The rearrangement uses TRBV2 and TRBJ1-5; no clear D. The CDR3 is made up of 15 amino acids. The germline V and J ends were trimmed by 2 bases and 7 bases, with 15 bases remaining between them. Per germline, CDR1 SNHLY and CDR2 FYNNEI. Here the CDR3 reads CASSEIMAGKQPQHF. In DNA, the CDR3 is TGTGCCAGCAGTGAAATAATGGCGGGAAAACAGCCCCAGCATTTT.

As to this clone: Sequence at one end of the junction differs from germline and may be a read error. This chain joins TRBV5-1 and TRBJ2-3; D might be TRBD2 (6 bases). The germline gives CDR1 SGHRS, CDR2 YFSETQ. This CDR3 has 12 amino acids. The DNA of the CDR3 is TGCTCCAGCAGCGCGGACGGGGGTACGCAGTATTTT. It yields the protein CSSSADGGTQYF. The variable domain in full, completed from reference TRBV5-1 and TRBJ2-3, reads KAGVTQTPRYLIKTRGQQVTLSCSPISGHRSVSWYQQTPGQGLQFLFEYFSETQRNKGNFPGRFSGRQFSNSRSEMNVSTLELGDSALYLCSSSADGGTQYFGPGTRLTVL.

This clone was recorded a few times. The rearrangement uses TRBV5-4 and TRBJ2-7, with TRBD2 identical over 12 bases. Germline assignment: CDR1 SGHNT and CDR2 YYREEE (reference sequence). Germline trimming cut 4 bases from V and 2 bases from J; bases unmatched to any gene: 4. The CDR3 runs 15 residues. CDR3 coding DNA: TGTGCCAGCAGCCCGTGGACTAGCGGGACCTACGAGCAGTACTTC. Translating gives CASSPWTSGTYEQYF. Supplemented by reference TRBV5-4 and TRBJ2-7, the full variable domain reads ETGVTQSPTHLIKTRGQQVTLRCSSQSGHNTVSWYQQALGQGPQFIFQYYREEENGRGNFPPRFSGLQFPNYSSELNVNALELDDSALYLCASSPWTSGTYEQYFGPGTRLTVT.